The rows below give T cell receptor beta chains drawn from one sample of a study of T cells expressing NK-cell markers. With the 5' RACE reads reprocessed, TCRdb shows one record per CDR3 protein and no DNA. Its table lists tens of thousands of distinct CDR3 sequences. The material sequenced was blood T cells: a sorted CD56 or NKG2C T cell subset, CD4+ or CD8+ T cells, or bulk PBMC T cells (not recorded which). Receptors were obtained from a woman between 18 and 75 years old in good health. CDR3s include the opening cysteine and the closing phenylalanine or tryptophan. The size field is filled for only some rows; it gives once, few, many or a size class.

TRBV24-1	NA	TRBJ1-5	CATSDSGGGNQPQHF
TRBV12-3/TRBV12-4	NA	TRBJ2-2	CASSFLETGELFF
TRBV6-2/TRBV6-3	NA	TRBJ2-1	CASSRSPGGSYNEQFF
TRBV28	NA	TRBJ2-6	CASSFDPGQGISGANVLTF
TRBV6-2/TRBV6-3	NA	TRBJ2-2	CASSYLGPGELFF
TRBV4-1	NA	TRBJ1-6	CASSKRGLGPDNSPLHF
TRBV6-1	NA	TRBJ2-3	CASRPVSGRAEDTQYF
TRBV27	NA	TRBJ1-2	CASSLGPKGYYGYTF
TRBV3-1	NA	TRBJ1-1	CASSQTGGLYTEAFF
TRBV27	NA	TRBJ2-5	CASSFLPLAGSQETQYF
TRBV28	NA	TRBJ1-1	CASSFKADTEAFF
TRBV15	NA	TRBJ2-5	CATSRLPEAQETQYF
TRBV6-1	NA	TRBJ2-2	CASKESGGTWPGELFF
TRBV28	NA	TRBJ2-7	CASTLRGTLYEQYF
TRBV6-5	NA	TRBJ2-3	CASSYGEDTQYF
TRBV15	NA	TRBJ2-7	CATSRGAGSTYEQYF
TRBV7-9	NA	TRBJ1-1	CASSPTGGLTTEAFF
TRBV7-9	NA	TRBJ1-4	CASSYGAAATNEKLFF
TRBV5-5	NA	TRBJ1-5	CASSRGGPASNQPQHF
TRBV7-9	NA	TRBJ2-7	CASSLDRANYEQYF
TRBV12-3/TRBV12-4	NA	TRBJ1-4	CASSPGKDWEKLFF
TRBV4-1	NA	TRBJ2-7	CASSPGQGDYEQYF
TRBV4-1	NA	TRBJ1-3	CASSPRVGKAGNTIYF
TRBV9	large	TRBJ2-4	CASSPSWGHSPQNIQYF
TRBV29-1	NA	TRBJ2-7	CSVLSGGNYEQYF
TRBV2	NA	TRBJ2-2	CASSDSAAGGELFF
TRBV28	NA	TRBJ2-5	CATKRAVEDQETQYF
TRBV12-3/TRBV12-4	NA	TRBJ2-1	CASSLRGEHNEQFF
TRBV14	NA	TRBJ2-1	CASSQDVGSGGKQFF
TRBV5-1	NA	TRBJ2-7	CASSTRTGNEQYF
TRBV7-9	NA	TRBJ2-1	CASSSTAYNEQFF
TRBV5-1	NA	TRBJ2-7	CASSLDGLPREGWEQYF
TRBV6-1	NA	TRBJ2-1	CASSQGLAAYNEQFF
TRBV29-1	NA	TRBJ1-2	CSVISDTNYGYTF
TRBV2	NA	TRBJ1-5	CASIAGDSNQPQHF
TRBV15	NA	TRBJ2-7	CATSPRKREEQYF
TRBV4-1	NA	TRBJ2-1	CASSQESGSYNEQFF
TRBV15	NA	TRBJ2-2	CATRGTGGTGELFF
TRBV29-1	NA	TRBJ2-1	CSVGSESSSYNEQFF
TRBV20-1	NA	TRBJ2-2	CSARGGLALTGELFF
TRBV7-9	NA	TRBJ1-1	CASSLSEGGAFF
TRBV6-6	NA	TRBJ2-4	CASSYNRLDIQYF
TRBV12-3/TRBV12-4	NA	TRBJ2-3	CASSLGLAGGTDTQYF
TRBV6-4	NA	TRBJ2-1	CASSSFMGVDEQFF
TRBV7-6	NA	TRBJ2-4	CASSLAGGDIQYF
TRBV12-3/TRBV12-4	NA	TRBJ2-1	CASRGRSTLNEQFF
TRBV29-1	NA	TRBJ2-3	CSVRGGLGTDTQYF
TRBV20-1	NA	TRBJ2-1	CSARGAGDHNEQFF
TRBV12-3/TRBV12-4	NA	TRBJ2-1	CASRQTGGANEQFF
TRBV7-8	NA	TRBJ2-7	CASHRDRGDYEQYF